This T cell receptor beta chain was obtained from a study of CD8 T cells in ankylosing spondylitis. Study-level findings and limits: In reactive arthritis synovial fluid and blood, some motif variants had been reported before. Ankylosing spondylitis blood appeared to be characterized by a TCR beta motif of eight highly homologous variants. In peripheral blood, disease-linked CD8+ clones occurred at relatively low frequencies.

CDR1 DFQATT and CDR2 SNEGSKA come from the germline V gene (reference sequence). The length of the CDR3 is 11 residues. V was cut by 2 bases and J by 3 bases, with 5 bases left in between. Libraries of TCR beta came from quantitative 5'-RACE with molecular barcodes. Via MiXCR, TCRdb re-called the 5' RACE reads, giving one row per CDR3 protein. The sample has some 140,000 distinct CDR3 sequences, about 10% seen once. This clonotype showed up just a few times. Its antigen remains unidentified. The TCR originated in a female donor with ankylosing spondylitis or in good health (not recorded which). Sequencing used blood, either unsorted or a sorted T cell fraction (not recorded which). The chain carries TRBV20-1 and TRBJ2-7; no definite D call. Here the CDR3 DNA reads TGCAGTGCTAGAAACATCTACGAGCAGTACTTC. Translation gives CSARNIYEQYF.